This record looks at one T cell receptor beta chain sequence and its context. These data come from a study of T cell responses to AZD1222 COVID-19 vaccine. The CDR3 contains 18 residues. V trimming: 0 bases; J trimming: 2 bases; junction bases outside the gene matches: 13. Germline V gene sequence: CDR1 MNHEY, CDR2 SMNVEV (reference sequence). Produced via immunoSEQ multiplex PCR; TCRdb's table is partial and in-frame only. The table has about 120,000 clones, over 85% seen once. The receptor was isolated from an adult in good health. The specimen comprised peripheral blood, sampled on day 0 of AZD1222 vaccination. V usage is TRBV27 and J usage is TRBJ2-7; 7 bases match TRBD1. The CDR3 region is CASSLSWQGEFKTYEQYF. The CDR3, as DNA: TGTGCCAGCAGTTTATCATGGCAGGGGGAATTCAAAACCTACGAGCAGTACTTC.